This is a list of T cell receptor beta chains from one sample in a study of T cell responses to AZD1222 COVID-19 vaccine. TCRdb's copy holds only in-frame clones and misses some; the assay was immunoSEQ multiplex PCR. This sample yields fewer than 110,000 clones, of which roughly 84% are seen a single time; approximately 15% belongs to the top ten. The sequences come from peripheral blood, collected on day 0 of AZD1222 vaccination. These receptors were taken from an adult in good health. CDR3s include the opening cysteine and the closing phenylalanine or tryptophan.

v_gene	CDR3aa
TRBV7-2	CASSFGRAPGYGYTF
TRBV7-6	CASSLTAGTSAKETQYF
TRBV5-1	CASSATISGNTIYF
TRBV27	CASSLGQGIGETQYF
TRBV29-1	CSVEERVLFF
TRBV5-5	CASSLAEGAGYGYTF
TRBV3-1/TRBV3-2	CASSQDATGSREAFF
TRBV29-1	CSVAGEAGSTEAFF
TRBV12-3/TRBV12-4	CASSSAKEETQYF
TRBV5-4	CASSLQGVDSYEQYF
TRBV7-8	CASTSGQGGNSPLHF
TRBV27	CASSLRLAANYEQYF